Listed below are T cell receptor beta chains from one sample, sequenced in a study of shared clonotypes between healthy human individuals. Libraries were prepared by immunoSEQ multiplex PCR; TCRdb keeps only in-frame clonotypes and omits some of them. Among 800,000 to 1,200,000 clones listed, 75% to 80% were seen once. Sequenced input: memory CD4+ T cells from PBMCs. Every receptor here comes from a man younger than 35 in good health. Some clones in this sample may be carry-over from other donors' samples. Each CDR3 is given with its conserved first and last residue. D genes are given only for firm matches. Clone size is not always given. Where it is, it says once, few, many or a class for expanded clones.

length,V,size,D,J,DNA,CDR3
14,TRBV9,-,-,TRBJ2-7,TGTGCCAGCAGCGTAGATGCGTTCTCCTACGAGCAGTACTTC,CASSVDAFSYEQYF
13,TRBV5-1,-,-,TRBJ1-1,TGCGCCAGCAGCACCGGGGAGAACACTGAAGCTTTCTTT,CASSTGENTEAFF
17,TRBV28,-,TRBD2,TRBJ2-3,TGTGCCAGCAGCCGCACCACGGGTAGCGGGAGGGCCGGGTCGCAGTATTTT,CASSRTTGSGRAGSQYF
16,TRBV5-1,-,TRBD2,TRBJ2-1,TGCGCCAGCAGCCCTCAGCGGGGTCTCCTAGGGAATGAGCAGTTCTTC,CASSPQRGLLGNEQFF
14,TRBV15,many,TRBD1,TRBJ1-5,TGTGCCACCAGCAGAGGCAGGGACAGTTTAGCCCAGCATTTT,CATSRGRDSLAQHF
13,TRBV7-9,-,-,TRBJ2-6,TGTGCCAGCAGTCGGGCTGGGGCCAACGTCCTGACTTTC,CASSRAGANVLTF
14,TRBV28,-,TRBD1,TRBJ2-5,TGTGCCAGCAGGGGGACAGGGGCCCAAGAGACCCAGTACTTC,CASRGTGAQETQYF
14,TRBV5-4,few,-,TRBJ2-5,TGTGCCAGCAGCTTGCAGGGATCACGGGAGACCCAGTACTTC,CASSLQGSRETQYF
14,TRBV7-7,-,-,TRBJ2-5,TGTGCCAGCAGCCCTACCGGGGTAGGGGAGACCCAGTACTTC,CASSPTGVGETQYF
14,TRBV7-3,-,TRBD2,TRBJ2-1,TGTGCCAGCAGCCTTAGCGGGATGGGTAATGAGCAGTTCTTC,CASSLSGMGNEQFF
16,TRBV11-2,-,-,TRBJ2-7,TGTGCCAGCAGCTTAGATCTATGGGGAATTTCCTACGAGCAGTACTTC,CASSLDLWGISYEQYF
14,TRBV29-1,-,-,TRBJ2-1,TGCAGCGTTGAAGATTCAGTGACAGTGAATGAGCAGTTCTTC,CSVEDSVTVNEQFF
16,TRBV28,-,TRBD1,TRBJ1-1,TGTGCCAGCGGAAGGACAGGGACTTTATCGAACACTGAAGCTTTCTTT,CASGRTGTLSNTEAFF
12,TRBV7-2,once,-,TRBJ2-5,TGTGCCAGCAGTTACGCCGGGGAGACCCAGTACTTC,CASSYAGETQYF
11,TRBV5-1,-,-,TRBJ2-1,TGCGCCAGCAGGGAAGGCAATGAGCAGTTCTTC,CASREGNEQFF
14,TRBV28,many,TRBD2,TRBJ2-2,TGTGCCACCAGCGGGACTAGTAATACCGGGGAGCTGTTTTTT,CATSGTSNTGELFF
13,TRBV5-1,-,TRBD2,TRBJ2-7,TGCGCCAGCAGGGTTTCGGGAGGACGCGAGCAGTACTTC,CASRVSGGREQYF
14,TRBV28,-,-,TRBJ2-1,TGTGCCAGCTCACAAGGGCGGTCATACAATGAGCAGTTCTTC,CASSQGRSYNEQFF
17,TRBV5-1,-,-,TRBJ2-3,TGCGCCAGCAGCCCCCTCCCCAGGGGCGTACAACAAGATACGCAGTATTTT,CASSPLPRGVQQDTQYF
15,TRBV5-1,few,-,TRBJ1-1,TGCGCCAGCAGCTTGGAGTGGGCGGGATTCACTGAAGCTTTCTTT,CASSLEWAGFTEAFF
15,TRBV5-1,few,-,TRBJ2-3,TGCGCCAGCAGCTTAGCAGGGGACCACACAGATACGCAGTATTTT,CASSLAGDHTDTQYF
16,TRBV9,few,TRBD1,TRBJ2-7,TGTGCCAGCAGCCTGGGGGACAGGGTGACCTCCTACGAGCAGTACTTC,CASSLGDRVTSYEQYF
15,TRBV5-1,-,-,TRBJ2-1,TGCGCCAGCAGCTTGGACCGAGTTTCCTACAATGAGCAGTTCTTC,CASSLDRVSYNEQFF
14,TRBV9,-,-,TRBJ2-7,TGTGCCAGCAGCCCAGGGATCACCTCCTACGAGCAGTACTTC,CASSPGITSYEQYF
12,TRBV6-1,-,-,TRBJ1-4,TGTGCCAGCAGGCAGGGAAATGAAAAACTGTTTTTT,CASRQGNEKLFF
14,TRBV28,-,-,TRBJ2-7,TGTGCCAGCAGTCTGACTAGTGCTCAATACGAGCAGTACTTC,CASSLTSAQYEQYF
13,TRBV30,once,-,TRBJ1-3,TGTGCCTGGAGTGTTGTCTCTGGAAACACCATATATTTT,CAWSVVSGNTIYF
17,TRBV5-4,-,TRBD2,TRBJ2-1,TGTGCCAGCAGCCCAAGGGGCGGGAGGTCCGCCTACAATGAGCAGTTCTTC,CASSPRGGRSAYNEQFF
16,TRBV5-1,-,TRBD2,TRBJ2-1,TGCGCCAGCAGCCCGGGGCCTAGCGGCTCCTACAATGAGCAGTTCTTC,CASSPGPSGSYNEQFF
15,TRBV29-1,-,-,TRBJ2-1,TGCAGCGTTGATGCGTACGGGGTACTCAGTAAGGAGCAGTTCTTC,CSVDAYGVLSKEQFF
14,TRBV15,-,-,TRBJ2-7,TGTGCCACCAGCGGACCACCTCTACCCATCGAGCAGTACTTC,CATSGPPLPIEQYF
12,TRBV30,-,-,TRBJ1-2,TGTGCCTGGAGTGGGCGCTTCTATGGCTACACCTTC,CAWSGRFYGYTF
16,TRBV7-2,-,TRBD2,TRBJ2-3,TGTGCCAGCAGCCCACTGGGCGGGAGGGTCCCAGATACGCAGTATTTT,CASSPLGGRVPDTQYF
16,TRBV5-1,-,-,TRBJ2-6,TGCGCCAGCAGCTTGGCCCCGGTCTCTGGGGCCAACGTCCTGACTTTC,CASSLAPVSGANVLTF
15,TRBV7-3,-,TRBD1,TRBJ2-2,TGTGCCAGCAGCCCGGGTAGGGGGCACACCGGGGAGCTGTTTTTT,CASSPGRGHTGELFF
15,TRBV4-2,-,TRBD2,TRBJ2-7,TGTGCCAGCAGCCAAGATGGGGGGACTAGCGGCGAGCAGTACTTC,CASSQDGGTSGEQYF
15,TRBV4-1,-,TRBD1,TRBJ2-7,TGCGCCAGCAGTCAGCCGCCCAGGGGGCTCCACGAGCAGTACTTC,CASSQPPRGLHEQYF
15,TRBV2,-,-,TRBJ2-6,TGTGCCAGCAGTGGGACCGACCCTGGGGCCAACGTCCTGACTTTC,CASSGTDPGANVLTF
15,TRBV10-3,-,-,TRBJ2-3,TGTGCCACCGGGGCGCGGGACACCAGCACAGATACGCAGTATTTT,CATGARDTSTDTQYF
15,TRBV5-1,-,TRBD1,TRBJ2-3,TGCGCCAGCAGCGAAGGGACAGGGGGCCGGTATACGCAGTATTTT,CASSEGTGGRYTQYF
17,TRBV1,many,-,TRBJ1-2,TGCACCAGCAGCCATAGGAATCCACAGGGCTTCTACTATGGCTACACCTTC,CTSSHRNPQGFYYGYTF
12,TRBV6-5,-,TRBD1,TRBJ1-2,TGTGCCACTCAGGACAGGGCCTATGGCTACACCTTC,CATQDRAYGYTF
13,TRBV5-4,-,-,TRBJ1-4,TGTGCCAGCAGCTTGGGTAGCAATGAAAAACTGTTTTTT,CASSLGSNEKLFF
15,TRBV11-3,-,-,TRBJ2-3,TGTGCCAGCAGCTTAGATGGTGGAAACACAGATACGCAGTATTTT,CASSLDGGNTDTQYF